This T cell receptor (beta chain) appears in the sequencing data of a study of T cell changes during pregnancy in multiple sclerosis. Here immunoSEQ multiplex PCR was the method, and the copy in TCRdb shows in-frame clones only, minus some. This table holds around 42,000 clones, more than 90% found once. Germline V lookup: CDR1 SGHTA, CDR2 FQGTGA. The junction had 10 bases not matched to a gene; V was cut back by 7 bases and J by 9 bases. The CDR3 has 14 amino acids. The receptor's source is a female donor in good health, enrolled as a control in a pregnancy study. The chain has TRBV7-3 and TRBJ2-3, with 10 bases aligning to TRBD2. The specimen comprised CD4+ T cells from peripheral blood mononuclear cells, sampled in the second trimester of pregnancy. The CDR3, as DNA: TGTGCCAGCACCCCAGCGGGGGGGCGGGACACGCAGTATTTT. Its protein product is CASTPAGGRDTQYF.